Sequencing of this T cell receptor (beta chain) was carried out in a study of beta chain features in type 1 diabetes. About the study: The examined sorted cells totaled about 98 million across samples.

The ends lost 1 base at V and 6 bases at J; junction bases unmatched: 7. Germline V lookup: CDR1 SGHTA, CDR2 FQGNSA. The CDR3 sequence is 15 residues long. This clone appeared a single time. Its antigen is not identified. The isolated RNA, all of it, was reverse transcribed, so expressed TCRB transcripts were what got sequenced. Some clones are missing from TCRdb's copy, which holds only in-frame ones; the method was immunoSEQ multiplex PCR. Among 150,000 to 200,000 clones, about 8.3% were seen once, and the ten largest hold over 0.5%. Regarding the study as a whole: In cDNA sequencing, cells with high TCR expression could be over-represented. TCRB CDR3 length was moderately but significantly reduced in all four CD4+ subsets of Type 1 diabetes patients.

The specimen was central memory CD4+ T cells from blood. The clonotype originates from a woman aged 18-29 years with type 1 diabetes. The rearrangement uses TRBV7-2 and TRBJ2-7; TRBD2 matches at 9 bases. CDR3 amino acids: CASSLERRGGLEQYF. DNA of the CDR3: TGTGCCAGCAGCTTAGAGCGGCGGGGGGGTCTCGAGCAGTACTTC.